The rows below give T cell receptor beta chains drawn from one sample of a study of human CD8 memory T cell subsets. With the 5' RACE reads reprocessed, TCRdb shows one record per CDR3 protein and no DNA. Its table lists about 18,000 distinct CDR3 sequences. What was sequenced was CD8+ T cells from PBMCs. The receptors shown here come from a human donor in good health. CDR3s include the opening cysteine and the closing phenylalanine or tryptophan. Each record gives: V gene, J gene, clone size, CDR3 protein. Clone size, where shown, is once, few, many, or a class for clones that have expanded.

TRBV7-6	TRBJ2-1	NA	CASSPRTSGGMDEQFF
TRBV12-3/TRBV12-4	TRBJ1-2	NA	CASSLTQRYGYTF
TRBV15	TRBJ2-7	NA	CATSRGGNEQYF
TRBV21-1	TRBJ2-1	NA	CATHPGQAYNEQFF
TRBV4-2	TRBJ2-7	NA	CASSQVVWEQYF
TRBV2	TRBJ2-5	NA	CASYYRVDQSGGVSLETQYF
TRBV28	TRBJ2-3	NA	CASSLIRGHTQYF
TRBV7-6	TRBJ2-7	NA	CASSLAGDEQYF
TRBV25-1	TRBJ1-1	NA	CASSELSGYTEAFF
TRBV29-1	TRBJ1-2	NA	CSVGGLGGFGGGYGYTF
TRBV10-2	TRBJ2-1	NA	CASTVDSSSYNEQFF
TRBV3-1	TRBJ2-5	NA	CASSLRDDQETQYF
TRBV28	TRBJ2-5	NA	CASTSPQETQYF
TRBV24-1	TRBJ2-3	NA	CATSDLRYGQGNADTQYF
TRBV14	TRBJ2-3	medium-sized	CASSHGTGREDTQYF
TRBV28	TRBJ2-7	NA	CASSYRAPHYEQYF
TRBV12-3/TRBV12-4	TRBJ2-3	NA	CASSLEPGATDTQYF
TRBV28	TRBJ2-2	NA	CASTGPEENTGELFF
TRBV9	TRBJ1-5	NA	CASSVEGGRDQPQHF
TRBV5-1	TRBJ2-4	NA	CASSFAGRGNIQYF
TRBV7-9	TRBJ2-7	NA	CASSWEQGQESYEQYF
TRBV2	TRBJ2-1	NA	CASSEGAHGDSEQFF
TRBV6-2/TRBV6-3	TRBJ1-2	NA	CASSQGQFYGYTF